Following are 20 T cell receptor beta chains from one sample sequenced in a study of early T cells in non-severe SARS-CoV-2 infection (dated by TCRdb to about 2021). Library preparation used 5' RACE. Sequencing instrument: NextSeq 500. TCRdb reanalyzed the raw reads on its own, using fastp at Q25 for trimming and MiXCR for clone calling, and kept in-frame beta chains. Every entry covers one CDR3 protein and lists the most common genes and DNA from its rows. This sample comprises some 28,000 distinct CDR3 sequences, about 5% of them detected only once. The ten largest clones take up about 12% of the sample. Sample: whole blood. Receptors originate from an adult who was a healthcare worker with PCR-confirmed SARS-CoV-2 infection or an uninfected control (not recorded which).

There are many counts of this clonotype. CDR3 sequence: CATGTGQDSNQPQHF. The CDR3 DNA is TGTGCCACCGGGACAGGCCAGGATAGCAATCAGCCCCAGCATTTT. The rearrangement links TRBV28 to TRBJ1-5, with TRBD1 matching over 8 bases. The CDR3 is 15 residues long. Germline CDR1 MDHEN, CDR2 SYDVKM. The V and J ends lost 10 bases and 0 bases, in that order; junction bases with no gene match: 8. Complete variable domain (other parts from reference TRBV28 and TRBJ1-5): DVKVTQSSRYLVKRTGEKVFLECVQDMDHENMFWYRQDPGLGLRLIYFSYDVKMKEKGDIPEGYSVSREKKERFSLILESASTNQTSMYLCATGTGQDSNQPQHFGDGTRLSIL.

The sample holds a few counts of this clonotype. CDR3 in amino acids: CASQIGSQVTGELFF. The CDR3 coding sequence is TGTGCCAGTCAGATCGGTTCTCAAGTCACCGGGGAGCTGTTTTTT. This chain connects TRBV19 to TRBJ2-2; no definite D call. This CDR3 has 15 amino acids. V lost 8 bases, J lost 4 bases, and 17 bases lay in between. Germline-derived CDR1 and CDR2 are LNHDA and SQIVND (reference sequence).

In this sample, this clonotype turned up a few times. The chain employs TRBV29-1 and TRBJ2-4; the match to TRBD1 covers 7 bases. The CDR3 covers 14 residues. Germline values: CDR1 SQVTM, CDR2 ANQGSEA. V was clipped by 3 bases and J by 8 bases; unmatched bases: 10. In nucleotides, the CDR3 is TGCAGCGTTGATGAGGGGGCAGGAAGGGACATTCAGTACTTC. This translates into CSVDEGAGRDIQYF. Drawing the rest from reference TRBV29-1 and TRBJ2-4, the complete variable domain is SAVISQKPSRDICQRGTSLTIQCQVDSQVTMMFWYRQQPGQSLTLIATANQGSEATYESGFVIDKFPISRPNLTFSTLTVSNMSPEDSSIYLCSVDEGAGRDIQYFGAGTRLSVL.

This clonotype was detected many times. V and J are TRBV29-1 and TRBJ2-2; TRBD2 agrees at 13 bases. Germline values: CDR1 SQVTM, CDR2 ANQGSEA. The CDR3 runs to 14 residues. The trim removed 4 bases at V and 7 bases at J, leaving 3 bases unmatched. The CDR3 DNA is TGCAGCGTTGGGACTAGCGGGAGTAGCGGGGAGCTGTTTTTT. Translation: CSVGTSGSSGELFF.

This clonotype was observed at least ten times. The chain joins TRBV12-3 or TRBV12-4 to TRBJ1-5; the D gene is possibly TRBD1 (5 bases). This CDR3 has 17 residues. Trimming cost V 5 bases and J 0 bases, with 17 bases left between them. In nucleotides, the CDR3 is TGTGCCAGCAGTCCTGGTGGGGCTATATATAGCAATCAGCCCCAGCATTTT. Translation: CASSPGGAIYSNQPQHF.

This clonotype was seen ten or more times. The V and J genes are TRBV6-2 or TRBV6-3 and TRBJ1-1; a weak D match, TRBD1 (6 bases). Germline CDR1 MNHEY, CDR2 SVGEGT. CDR3 length: 18 residues. V was pared by 0 bases and J by 2 bases, with 19 bases between. CDR3 in amino acids: CASSYSRGLLVFNTEAFF. CDR3 sequence (DNA): TGTGCCAGCAGTTACTCGAGGGGGTTATTGGTGTTCAACACTGAAGCTTTCTTT.

V gene TRBV13 combines with J gene TRBJ2-7; TRBD2 agrees at 10 bases. Germline CDR1 reads PRHDT; CDR2 reads FYEKMQ (reference sequence). The V segment lost 5 bases and the J segment 3 bases; nucleotides outside the gene matches: 4. CDR3 length equals 14 residues. The CDR3 bases are TGTGCCAGCAGCAGCGGACTAGCGGACTACGAGCAGTACTTC. Its protein product is CASSSGLADYEQYF.

Notes on this clonotype: Being one base from a much bigger clone, this may be a read error. The chain employs TRBV11-2 and TRBJ2-2; D is undetermined. The V end lost 5 bases, the J end lost 9 bases, and 13 bases lay between the germline ends. The length of the CDR3 is 13 residues. Germline CDR1 is SGHAT and CDR2 is FQNNGV. The CDR3 region is CASSGRTARELFF. CDR3 DNA: TGTGCCAGCAGCGGACGGACGGCCAGGGAGCTGTTTTTT.

This clonotype was detected ten times or more. The gene calls are TRBV28 and TRBJ2-1, with TRBD2 as a possible D gene (6 bases). The CDR3 is made up of 15 amino acids. Germline values: CDR1 MDHEN, CDR2 SYDVKM. Trimming removed 2 bases from V and 0 bases from J, with 8 bases in between. The CDR3 spells CASSLTGSSYNEQFF. In nucleotides, the CDR3 is TGTGCCAGCAGTTTAACCGGGAGCTCCTACAATGAGCAGTTCTTC.

This clonotype was recorded many times. The chain carries TRBV3-1 and TRBJ2-1; perhaps TRBD2 as D (6 bases). Trimming removed 4 bases at V and 9 bases at J, with 13 bases between. Germline CDR1 is LGHDT and CDR2 is YNNKEL (reference sequence). The CDR3 runs 13 residues. The CDR3 DNA sequence: TGTGCCAGCAGCCCCAGCTTGCGGGGTGAGCAGTTCTTC. It translates to CASSPSLRGEQFF.

The sample holds many counts of this clonotype. The chain joins TRBV12-3 or TRBV12-4 to TRBJ2-7; perhaps TRBD2 as D (5 bases). This CDR3 comprises 15 residues. Trimming left V 6 bases short and J 4 bases short, with 19 bases between. The CDR3 bases are TGTGCCAGCAGCCGCCCAGAGGGCCGGATATACGAGCAGTACTTC. Its protein is CASSRPEGRIYEQYF.

The chain links TRBV6-2 or TRBV6-3 to TRBJ2-3, with D maybe TRBD2 (5 bases). CDR1 and CDR2 from the germline V gene are MNHEY and SVGEGT. The CDR3 is 16 amino acids. V lost 4 bases to trimming and J lost 9 bases, with 23 bases between them. The CDR3 coding sequence is TGTGCCAGCAGTTCCCTGTCCGGGGAAACCCTGGGAACGCAGTATTTT. This gives the protein CASSSLSGETLGTQYF.

This clonotype was found many times. The chain uses TRBV2 and TRBJ2-1, with D perhaps TRBD1 (5 bases). Trimming took off 6 bases at V and 10 bases at J, with 22 bases between the two ends. The CDR3 runs to 15 residues. Germline V gives CDR1 SNHLY, CDR2 FYNNEI. In nucleotides, the CDR3 is TGTGCCAGCAGCTCACTTAAGGACGACAGTGCCGAGCAGTTCTTC. As protein: CASSSLKDDSAEQFF.

This clonotype was counted between two and nine times. The J gene is TRBJ1-4, the V gene TRBV24-1; D is unclear. The germline V gene has CDR1 KGHDR and CDR2 SFDVKD. V was clipped by 5 bases and J by 8 bases, with 11 bases between them. This CDR3 has 13 amino acids. The DNA of the CDR3 is TGTGCCACCAGTGCGGGGTCGTACGAAAAACTGTTTTTT. It codes for CATSAGSYEKLFF.

This clonotype showed up many times. This sequence joins TRBV5-1 and TRBJ2-5; maybe TRBD2 (5 bases). The CDR3 runs 13 residues. Per the germline V gene, CDR1 is SGHRS and CDR2 is YFSETQ. Trimming cost V 4 bases and J 4 bases, with 11 bases left between them. CDR3 nucleotides: TGCGCCAGCAGCGGAAGGAGCGGAGAGACCCAGTACTTC. This encodes CASSGRSGETQYF.

This clonotype was detected only a few times. The chain is built from TRBV24-1 and TRBJ2-3; 11 bases fit TRBD2. The V segment lost 3 bases and the J segment 2 bases; nucleotides outside the gene matches: 15. This CDR3 has 20 residues. Germline V gene data show CDR1 as KGHDR and CDR2 as SFDVKD. CDR3 protein: CATSDRGLAGGPLDTDTQYF. The CDR3 bases are TGTGCCACCAGTGATCGCGGGCTAGCGGGGGGCCCTTTGGACACAGATACGCAGTATTTT.

This clonotype occurred many times. CDR3 sequence (DNA): TGTGCCAGCAGCTTGTCGGGGAGCACAGATACGCAGTATTTT. This gives the protein CASSLSGSTDTQYF. The chain combines TRBV5-4 with TRBJ2-3, with a tentative D call TRBD2 (5 bases). Germline V lookup: CDR1 SGHNT, CDR2 YYREEE (reference sequence). Deletions cut 1 base from V and 0 bases from J, with 6 bases between. The CDR3 has 14 amino acids.

There are many counts of this clonotype. V usage is TRBV28 and J usage is TRBJ1-3, with D perhaps matching TRBD1 (5 bases). Per the germline V gene, CDR1 is MDHEN and CDR2 is SYDVKM. Trimming pared 3 bases from V and 1 base from J, leaving 10 bases between. This CDR3 has 15 amino acids. The DNA of the CDR3 is TGTGCCAGCAGTTTCCAGGGTGGTTCTGGAAACACCATATATTTT. This encodes CASSFQGGSGNTIYF.

This clonotype turned up a few times. The CDR3 DNA is TGTGCCAGCGAGGAGCTAGCGGGAGTCCGGGAGACCCAGTACTTC. Protein sequence: CASEELAGVRETQYF. This chain connects TRBV2 to TRBJ2-5, with 10 bases that match TRBD2. V shed 8 bases and J 5 bases; nucleotides not matched to a gene: 11. CDR1 and CDR2 from the germline V gene are SNHLY and FYNNEI. The CDR3 totals 15 residues.

The table lists this clonotype with many counts. This chain links TRBV24-1 with TRBJ2-1; TRBD2 matches at 16 bases. The germline V gene encodes CDR1 KGHDR and CDR2 SFDVKD. The CDR3 contains 16 residues. Trimming removed 5 bases from V and 10 bases from J; junction bases left unmatched: 7. CDR3 protein: CATSAGTSGRAEEQFF. The CDR3 DNA reads as TGTGCCACCAGTGCTGGGACTAGCGGGAGGGCCGAAGAGCAGTTCTTC.